This T cell receptor (beta chain) comes out of a study of vaccination effects on CD4 cells after COVID-19. V was pared by 2 bases and J by 1 base, with 16 bases between. Germline values: CDR1 SGHRS, CDR2 YFSETQ. CDR3 length equals 18 residues. CD4+ T cells specific for antigen were expanded with viral peptide pools by the ViraFEST assay before sequencing. Following an approximately ten-day culture, CD4+ T cells were purified. PCR confirmed that the person was infected with SARS-CoV-2 between March and December 2020. Either the BNT162b2 or mRNA-1273 vaccine was given to participants in two doses. Wells each received over 1.5 million PBMC, cultured with around 9.3 IU/ml IL-2 and roughly 9.8 ug/ml peptides. Of note for this clone: Its specificity is not known.

Generated by immunoSEQ multiplex PCR, the TCRdb table keeps only in-frame clones and is missing some. Of about 14,000 clones in the sample, roughly 75% were seen once. This receptor was identified in a human donor who had a prior SARS-CoV-2 infection. This sample comprised CD4+ T cells from PBMCs cultured with SARS-CoV-2 spike peptides, obtained after COVID-19 vaccination. This rearrangement joins TRBV5-1 to TRBJ2-6; D is perhaps TRBD1 or TRBD2 (6 bases each). The CDR3 loop is CASSLWTTGTSGANVLTF. The CDR3 region has the DNA TGCGCCAGCAGCTTATGGACCACAGGGACTTCTGGGGCCAACGTCCTGACTTTC.